This TCR beta chain was sequenced in a study of blood T cell repertoires in COVID-19. The wider study: Some COVID-19 samples were acute and others convalescent; all came from the United States, Italy and Spain.

V lost 3 bases and J lost 0, with 14 bases in between. Germline loops: CDR1 LNHDA, CDR2 SQIVND (reference sequence). The CDR3 totals 16 residues. Clones were sequenced by immunoSEQ multiplex PCR, and TCRdb holds only the in-frame ones, with some missing. The sample includes roughly 280,000 clones, about nine tenths of them seen just once. This clonotype was sampled from a man aged 45-60 years with acute or convalescent COVID-19. V gene TRBV19 combines with J gene TRBJ1-2, with D perhaps matching TRBD1 (5 bases). Specimen: peripheral blood. As DNA, the CDR3 is TGTGCCAGTAGTATGGGGCAGGGTAGAGCTAACTATGGCTACACCTTC. Translation: CASSMGQGRANYGYTF.